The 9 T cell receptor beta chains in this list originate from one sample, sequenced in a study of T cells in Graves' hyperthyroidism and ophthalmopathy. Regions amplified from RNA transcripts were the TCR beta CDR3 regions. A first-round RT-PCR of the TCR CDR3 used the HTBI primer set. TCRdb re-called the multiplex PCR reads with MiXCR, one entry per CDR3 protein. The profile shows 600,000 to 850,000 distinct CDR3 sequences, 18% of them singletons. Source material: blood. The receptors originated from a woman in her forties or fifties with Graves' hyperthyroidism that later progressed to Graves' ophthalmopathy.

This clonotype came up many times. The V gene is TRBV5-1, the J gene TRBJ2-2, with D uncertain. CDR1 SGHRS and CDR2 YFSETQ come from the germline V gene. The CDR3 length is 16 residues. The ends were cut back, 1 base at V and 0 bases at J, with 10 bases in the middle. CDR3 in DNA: TGCGCCAGCAGCTTGTGGTCAGACCCGAACACCGGGGAGCTGTTTTTT. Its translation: CASSLWSDPNTGELFF.

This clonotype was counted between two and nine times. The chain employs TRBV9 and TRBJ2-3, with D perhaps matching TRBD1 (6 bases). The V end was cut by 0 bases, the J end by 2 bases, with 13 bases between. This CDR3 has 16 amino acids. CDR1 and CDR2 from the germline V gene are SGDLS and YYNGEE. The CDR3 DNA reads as TGTGCCAGCAGCGTAGTTCGTGGGGGCCACACAGATACGCAGTATTTT. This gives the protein CASSVVRGGHTDTQYF.

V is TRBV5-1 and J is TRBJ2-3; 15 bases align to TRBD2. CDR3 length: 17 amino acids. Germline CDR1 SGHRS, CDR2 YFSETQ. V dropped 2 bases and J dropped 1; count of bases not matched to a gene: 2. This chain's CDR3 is CASSLRTSGGGTDTQYF. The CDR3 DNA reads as TGCGCCAGCAGCTTACGGACTAGCGGGGGGGGCACAGATACGCAGTATTTT. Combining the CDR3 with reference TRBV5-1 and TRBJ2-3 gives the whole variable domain KAGVTQTPRYLIKTRGQQVTLSCSPISGHRSVSWYQQTPGQGLQFLFEYFSETQRNKGNFPGRFSGRQFSNSRSEMNVSTLELGDSALYLCASSLRTSGGGTDTQYFGPGTRLTVL.

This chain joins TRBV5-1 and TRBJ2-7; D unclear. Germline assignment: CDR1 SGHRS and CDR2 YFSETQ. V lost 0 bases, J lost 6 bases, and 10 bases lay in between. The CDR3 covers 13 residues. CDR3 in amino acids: CASSLAGSREQYF. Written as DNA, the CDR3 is TGCGCCAGCAGCTTGGCGGGCAGCCGCGAGCAGTACTTC.

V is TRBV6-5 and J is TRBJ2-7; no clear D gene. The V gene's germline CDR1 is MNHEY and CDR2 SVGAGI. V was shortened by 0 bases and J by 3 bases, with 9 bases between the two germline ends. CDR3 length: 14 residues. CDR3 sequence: CASSYSHDDYEQYF. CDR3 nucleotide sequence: TGTGCCAGCAGTTACTCCCACGACGACTACGAGCAGTACTTC.

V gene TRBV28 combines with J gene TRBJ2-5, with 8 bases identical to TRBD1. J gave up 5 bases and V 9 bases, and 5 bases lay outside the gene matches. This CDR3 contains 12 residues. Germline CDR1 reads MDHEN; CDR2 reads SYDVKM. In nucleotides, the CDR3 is TGTGCCAGTGACAGGGGACGTGAGACCCAGTACTTC. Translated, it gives CASDRGRETQYF.

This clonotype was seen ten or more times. The CDR3 bases are TGCAGTGCGGAAAGGGTGGCGAACACTGAAGCTTTCTTT. Translated, it gives CSAERVANTEAFF. The chain recombines TRBV20-1 with TRBJ1-1; D call uncertain. Germline V gene data show CDR1 as DFQATT and CDR2 as SNEGSKA (reference sequence). Trimming pared 6 bases from V and 1 base from J, leaving 12 bases between. The length of the CDR3 is 13 residues.

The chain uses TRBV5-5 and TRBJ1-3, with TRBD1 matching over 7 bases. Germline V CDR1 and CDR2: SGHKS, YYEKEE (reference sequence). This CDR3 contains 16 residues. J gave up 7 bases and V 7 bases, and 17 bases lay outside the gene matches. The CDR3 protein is CASGTIGQGVWNTIYF. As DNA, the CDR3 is TGTGCCAGCGGCACGATCGGGCAGGGGGTTTGGAACACCATATATTTT.

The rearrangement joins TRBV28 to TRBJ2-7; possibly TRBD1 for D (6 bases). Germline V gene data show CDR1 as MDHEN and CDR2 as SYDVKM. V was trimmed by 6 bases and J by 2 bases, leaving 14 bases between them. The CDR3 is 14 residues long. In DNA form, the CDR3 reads TGTGCCAGCAGCCCAACAGGGAAGGCCTACGAGCAGTACTTC. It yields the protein CASSPTGKAYEQYF.